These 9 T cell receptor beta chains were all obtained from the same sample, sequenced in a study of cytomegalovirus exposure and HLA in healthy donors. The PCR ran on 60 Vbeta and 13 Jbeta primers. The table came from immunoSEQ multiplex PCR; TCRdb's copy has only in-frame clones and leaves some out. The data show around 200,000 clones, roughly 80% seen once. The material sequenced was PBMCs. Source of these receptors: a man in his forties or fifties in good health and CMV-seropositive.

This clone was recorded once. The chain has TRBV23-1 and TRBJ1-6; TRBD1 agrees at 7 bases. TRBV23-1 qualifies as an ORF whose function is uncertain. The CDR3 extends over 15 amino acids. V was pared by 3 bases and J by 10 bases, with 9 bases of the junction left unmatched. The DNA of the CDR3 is TGCGCCAGCAGTCAGCGGGACAGACATAGGTCACCCCTCCACTTT. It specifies CASSQRDRHRSPLHF.

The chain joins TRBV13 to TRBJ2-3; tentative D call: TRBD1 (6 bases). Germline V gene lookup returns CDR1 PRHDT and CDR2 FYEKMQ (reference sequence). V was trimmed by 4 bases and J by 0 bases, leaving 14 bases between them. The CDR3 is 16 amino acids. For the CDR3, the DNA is TGTGCCAGCAGCTCCGGAGACAGGCGAAGCACAGATACGCAGTATTTT. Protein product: CASSSGDRRSTDTQYF.

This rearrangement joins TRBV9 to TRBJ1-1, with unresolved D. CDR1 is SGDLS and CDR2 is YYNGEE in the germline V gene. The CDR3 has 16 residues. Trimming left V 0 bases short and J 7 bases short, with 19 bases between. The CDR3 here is CASSVGADMALSEAFF. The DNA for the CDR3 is TGTGCCAGCAGCGTAGGGGCTGATATGGCACTTAGTGAAGCTTTCTTT.

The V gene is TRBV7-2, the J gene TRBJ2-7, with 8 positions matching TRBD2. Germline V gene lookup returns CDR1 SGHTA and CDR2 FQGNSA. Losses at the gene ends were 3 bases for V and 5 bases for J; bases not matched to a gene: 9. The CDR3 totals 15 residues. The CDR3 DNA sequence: TGTGCCAGCAGCTTCAGCGGGGGTGGTGCCAACGAGCAGTACTTC. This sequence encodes CASSFSGGGANEQYF. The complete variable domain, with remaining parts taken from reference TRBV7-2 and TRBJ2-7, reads GAGVSQSPSNKVTEKGKDVELRCDPISGHTALYWYRQSLGQGLEFLIYFQGNSAPDKSGLPSDRFSAERTGGSVSTLTIQRTQQEDSAVYLCASSFSGGGANEQYFGPGTRLTVT.

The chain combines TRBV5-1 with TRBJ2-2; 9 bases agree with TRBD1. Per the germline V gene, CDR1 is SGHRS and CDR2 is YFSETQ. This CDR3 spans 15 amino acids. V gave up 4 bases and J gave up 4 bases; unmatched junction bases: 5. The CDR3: CASSDGQGSTGELFF. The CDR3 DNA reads TGCGCCAGCAGCGACGGACAGGGGAGCACCGGGGAGCTGTTTTTT.

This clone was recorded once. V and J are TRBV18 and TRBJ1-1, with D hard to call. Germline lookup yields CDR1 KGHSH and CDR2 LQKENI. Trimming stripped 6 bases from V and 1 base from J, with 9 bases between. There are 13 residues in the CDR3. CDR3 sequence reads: CASSQEPNTEAFF. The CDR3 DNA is TGTGCCAGCTCGCAGGAACCGAACACTGAAGCTTTCTTT.

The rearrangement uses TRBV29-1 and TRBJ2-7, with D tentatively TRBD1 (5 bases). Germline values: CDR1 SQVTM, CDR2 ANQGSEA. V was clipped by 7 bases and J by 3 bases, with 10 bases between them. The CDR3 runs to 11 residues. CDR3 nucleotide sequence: TGCAGCGCGACAGTGAACTACGAGCAGTACTTC. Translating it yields CSATVNYEQYF.

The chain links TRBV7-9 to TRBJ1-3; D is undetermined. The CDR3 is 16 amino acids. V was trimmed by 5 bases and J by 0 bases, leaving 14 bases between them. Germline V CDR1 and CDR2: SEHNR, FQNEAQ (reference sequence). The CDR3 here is CASSPRAARSGNTIYF. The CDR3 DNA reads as TGTGCCAGCAGCCCGCGAGCGGCCCGCTCTGGAAACACCATATATTTT.

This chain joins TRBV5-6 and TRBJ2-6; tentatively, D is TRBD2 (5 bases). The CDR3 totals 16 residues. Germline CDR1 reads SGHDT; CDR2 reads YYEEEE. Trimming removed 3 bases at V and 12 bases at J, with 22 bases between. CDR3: CASSWTGGGTVSVLTF. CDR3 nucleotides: TGTGCCAGCAGCTGGACGGGCGGAGGTACGGTAAGCGTCCTGACTTTC.